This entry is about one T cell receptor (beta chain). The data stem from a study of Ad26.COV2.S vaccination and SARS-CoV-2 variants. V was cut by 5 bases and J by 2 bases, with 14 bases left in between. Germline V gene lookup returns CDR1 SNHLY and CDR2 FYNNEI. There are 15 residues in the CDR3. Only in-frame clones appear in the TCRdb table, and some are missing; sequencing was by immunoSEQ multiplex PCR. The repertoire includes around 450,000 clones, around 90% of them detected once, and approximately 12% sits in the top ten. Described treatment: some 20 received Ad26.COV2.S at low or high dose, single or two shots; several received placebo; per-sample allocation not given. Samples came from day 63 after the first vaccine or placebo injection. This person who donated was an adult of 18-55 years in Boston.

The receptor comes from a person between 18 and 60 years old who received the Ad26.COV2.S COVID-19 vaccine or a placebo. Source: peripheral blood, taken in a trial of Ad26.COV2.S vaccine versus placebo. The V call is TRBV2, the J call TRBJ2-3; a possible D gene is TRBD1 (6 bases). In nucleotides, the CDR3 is TGTGCCAGCAGTCCGAGGGACACTTACACAGATACGCAGTATTTT. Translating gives CASSPRDTYTDTQYF.